These 13 T cell receptor beta chains originate from one sample sequenced in a study of T cell repertoires in cytomegalovirus infection (dated by TCRdb to between 2018 and 2020). Sequencing used an Illumina HiSeq 1500. TCRdb cleaned the public reads at Q25 with fastp, built clones with MiXCR and kept in-frame beta chains. Rows with one shared CDR3 protein collapse into an entry with the most common genes and DNA. For this sample there are fewer than 250,000 distinct CDR3 sequences; 22% appear just once. Around a sixth of the sample lies in the top ten. Sequencing was done on a sample of CD8+ T cells from PBMCs. The receptor set was obtained from a human donor in good health (CMV status not recorded). Some clones in this sample may be carry-over from other donors' samples.

The J gene is TRBJ1-5, the V gene TRBV5-5, with D possibly being TRBD1 (6 bases). Trimming took 0 bases from V and 7 from J, leaving 11 bases between them. Germline V gives CDR1 SGHKS, CDR2 YYEKEE (reference sequence). The length of the CDR3 is 14 residues. CDR3 residues: CASSLVGGAQPQHF. Here the CDR3 DNA reads TGTGCCAGCAGCTTGGTGGGGGGCGCCCAGCCCCAGCATTTT.

The chain combines TRBV6-5 with TRBJ1-6; D not resolved. The CDR3 is made up of 13 amino acids. V lost 0 bases, J lost 11 bases, and 8 bases lay in between. Germline CDR1 and CDR2: MNHEY and SVGAGI. The CDR3: CASSYSWGAPLHF. The CDR3 nucleotides are TGTGCCAGCAGTTACTCGTGGGGAGCACCCCTCCACTTT.

The sample holds many counts of this clonotype. J is TRBJ1-1 and V is TRBV12-3 or TRBV12-4; no reliable D call. CDR3 size: 13 residues. V dropped 3 bases and J dropped 5 bases, with 10 bases sitting between them. CDR3 residues: CASSFEARTEAFF. DNA of the CDR3: TGTGCCAGCAGTTTCGAGGCGCGGACTGAAGCTTTCTTT.

This clonotype has at least ten counts. The rearrangement links TRBV5-5 to TRBJ1-5; perhaps TRBD1 as D (6 bases). Trimming took 3 bases from V and 3 from J, leaving 13 bases between them. Germline lookup yields CDR1 SGHKS and CDR2 YYEKEE (reference sequence). CDR3 length: 15 residues. The CDR3 DNA is TGTGCCAGCAGCTCGAGCGGGGGCAACAATCAGCCCCAGCATTTT. Protein product: CASSSSGGNNQPQHF. Supplemented by reference TRBV5-5 and TRBJ1-5, the full variable domain reads DAGVTQSPTHLIKTRGQQVTLRCSPISGHKSVSWYQQVLGQGPQFIFQYYEKEERGRGNFPDRFSARQFPNYSSELNVNALLLGDSALYLCASSSSGGNNQPQHFGDGTRLSIL.

This chain uses TRBV12-3 or TRBV12-4 with TRBJ2-2; TRBD2 might be the D (5 bases). This CDR3 contains 14 residues. Trimming pared 4 bases from V and 3 bases from J, leaving 9 bases between. DNA of the CDR3: TGTGCCAGCAGTTCCACTAGTTACACCGGGGAGCTGTTTTTT. Translating gives CASSSTSYTGELFF.

This chain uses TRBV27 with TRBJ2-1, with D unclear. V was clipped by 0 bases and J by 6 bases, with 6 bases between them. This CDR3 comprises 13 residues. In germline, CDR1 is MNHEY, CDR2 SMNVEV (reference sequence). CDR3 loop: CASSLSGTNEQFF. The CDR3, as DNA: TGTGCCAGCAGTTTATCAGGAACCAATGAGCAGTTCTTC.

This clonotype was observed many times. CDR3 bases: TGTGCCAGCTCGCTTAGTATGAACACTGAAGCTTTCTTT. This gives the protein CASSLSMNTEAFF. J is TRBJ1-1 and V is TRBV12-3 or TRBV12-4; D is unclear. V lost 8 bases and J 0 bases, leaving 10 bases between the germline ends. The CDR3 sequence is 13 residues long.

There are a few counts of this clonotype. V usage is TRBV10-3 and J usage is TRBJ1-2; D remains ambiguous. This CDR3 has 11 residues. Germline-derived CDR1 and CDR2 are ENHRY and SYGVKD. V gave up 3 bases and J gave up 8 bases, with 7 bases separating them. CDR3 region: CAISDSEGYTF. CDR3 DNA: TGTGCCATCAGTGACTCCGAGGGCTACACCTTC.

This clonotype was counted only a few times. V is TRBV11-2 and J is TRBJ2-3; D ambiguous. The CDR3 has 15 amino acids. In germline, CDR1 is SGHAT, CDR2 FQNNGV. Trimming shortened V by 3 bases and J by 0 bases, and 10 bases separated the two germline ends. The CDR3 protein is CASSFGAQSTDTQYF. The CDR3 DNA reads TGTGCCAGCAGCTTTGGCGCGCAAAGCACAGATACGCAGTATTTT.

The table lists this clonotype with many counts. This chain uses TRBV7-3 with TRBJ2-7; 7 nucleotides align to TRBD2. The CDR3 is 15 amino acids. The V gene's germline CDR1 is SGHTA and CDR2 FQGTGA. The J segment lost 2 bases and the V segment lost 5 bases, leaving 9 bases of the junction unmatched. This CDR3 is CASSPVGGGTYEQYF. The CDR3 bases are TGTGCCAGCAGCCCGGTTGGCGGGGGTACCTACGAGCAGTACTTC.

V gene TRBV7-9 combines with J gene TRBJ2-7; the D gene is possibly TRBD1 (6 bases). CDR3 length: 13 amino acids. Germline CDR1 is SEHNR and CDR2 is FQNEAQ (reference sequence). Trimming stripped 6 bases from V and 3 bases from J, with 12 bases between. The CDR3 DNA sequence: TGTGCCAGCAGGGGGGCAATAGTCTACGAGCAGTACTTC. Translated, it gives CASRGAIVYEQYF.

In its sample, this clonotype was seen a few times. This chain connects TRBV5-4 to TRBJ1-1; 9 bases fit TRBD1. CDR3 length equals 17 residues. The junction had 9 bases not matched to a gene; V was cut back by 3 bases and J by 0 bases. Germline lookup yields CDR1 SGHNT and CDR2 YYREEE (reference sequence). Here the CDR3 DNA reads TGTGCCAGCAGCTGGGGACAGGGTTCGGGGATGAACACTGAAGCTTTCTTT. Amino acids: CASSWGQGSGMNTEAFF.

The chain is built from TRBV3-1 and TRBJ2-1; no firm D call. The germline V gene encodes CDR1 LGHDT and CDR2 YNNKEL (reference sequence). CDR3 size: 16 residues. Trimming removed 0 bases at V and 3 bases at J, with 12 bases between. The CDR3 DNA follows: TGTGCCAGCAGCCAAGATAGCCTAAATCGCTACAATGAGCAGTTCTTC. Translated, it gives CASSQDSLNRYNEQFF.